The 18 T cell receptor beta chains presented below share a single source sample, sequenced in a study of blood T cells in healthy people across ages. A second about 6 to 12 cycle PCR used barcoded and J-beta primers. TCRdb reprocessed the 5' RACE reads via MiXCR and lists one record per CDR3 protein. The data contain more than 1.4 million distinct CDR3 sequences, 35% to 45% of them seen just once; the ten biggest clones take up 7.9%. Source material: blood. These TCRs come from a woman aged 18-30 years in good health.

The rearrangement uses TRBV5-1 and TRBJ1-1, with D perhaps TRBD1 (6 bases). The V end was cut by 1 base, the J end by 12 bases, with 16 bases between. Per the germline V gene, CDR1 is SGHRS and CDR2 is YFSETQ. There are 13 residues in the CDR3. CDR3 nucleotide sequence: TGCGCCAGCAGCTTGACCCCGCTGGACAGAACTTTCTTT. Translating gives CASSLTPLDRTFF. Using reference TRBV5-1 and TRBJ1-1 for the parts outside the CDR3, the full variable domain is KAGVTQTPRYLIKTRGQQVTLSCSPISGHRSVSWYQQTPGQGLQFLFEYFSETQRNKGNFPGRFSGRQFSNSRSEMNVSTLELGDSALYLCASSLTPLDRTFFGQGTRLTVV.

The chain has TRBV20-1 and TRBJ1-2; a weak D match, TRBD1 (6 bases). The CDR3 loop spans 17 amino acids. Trimming stripped 4 bases from V and 5 bases from J, with 26 bases between. The germline V gene encodes CDR1 DFQATT and CDR2 SNEGSKA (reference sequence). Written as DNA, the CDR3 is TGCAGTGCTAACGGACAGAGCGAAGAATTTGGGGGGTATGGCTACACCTTC. This sequence encodes CSANGQSEEFGGYGYTF.

This clonotype occurred a few times. V gene TRBV7-6 combines with J gene TRBJ1-2; D uncertain. The length of the CDR3 is 15 residues. The V gene's germline CDR1 is SGHVS and CDR2 FNYEAQ. Trimming shortened V by 2 bases and J by 3 bases, and 13 bases separated the two germline ends. The CDR3 bases are TGTGCCAGCAGCTTAACCTCTTCCAGCTACTATGGCTACACCTTC. Its protein is CASSLTSSSYYGYTF.

This rearrangement joins TRBV12-3 or TRBV12-4 to TRBJ1-2; maybe TRBD1 (6 bases). The length of the CDR3 is 14 residues. Trimming cost V 7 bases and J 5 bases, with 17 bases left between them. CDR3 loop: CASKLQGPGYGYTF. As DNA, the CDR3 is TGTGCCAGCAAACTACAGGGCCCGGGATATGGCTACACCTTC.

This clonotype showed up just once. This sequence joins TRBV7-2 and TRBJ2-3; D is possibly TRBD1 or TRBD2 (5 bases each). V gave up 1 base and J gave up 2 bases, with 13 bases separating them. The length of the CDR3 is 16 residues. The germline V gene encodes CDR1 SGHTA and CDR2 FQGNSA. The CDR3 DNA is TGTGCCAGCAGCTTAGGGGTGGGGGAGATCACAGATACGCAGTATTTT. It yields the protein CASSLGVGEITDTQYF.

The CDR3 loop is CASSETGAQIGTDTQYF. DNA for the CDR3: TGTGCCAGCAGCGAGACAGGGGCCCAAATCGGCACAGATACGCAGTATTTT. V gene TRBV5-6 combines with J gene TRBJ2-3; 8 bases line up with TRBD1. The trim removed 4 bases at V and 1 base at J, leaving 11 bases unmatched. The CDR3 totals 17 residues. CDR1 is SGHDT and CDR2 is YYEEEE in the germline V gene.

The chain carries TRBV7-2 and TRBJ2-4; D ambiguous. The DNA end is more similar to TRBJ2-7, so the J call may be wrong. CDR1 and CDR2 (germline): SGHTA, FQGNSA. The CDR3 sequence is 16 residues long. The DNA for the CDR3 is TGTGCCAGCAGCTTAGCTAGGGCTGAACGCCCCTACGAGCAGTACTTC. Its translation: CASSLARAERPYEQYF.

This clonotype was recorded a few times. The genes are TRBV4-1 and TRBJ1-5; unclear D gene. The V end lost 1 base, the J end lost 2 bases, and 9 bases lay between the germline ends. CDR1 is MGHRA, CDR2 YSYEKL, per germline. This CDR3 is 15 amino acids long. CDR3 loop: CASSQVNSGNQPQHF. The CDR3 nucleotides read TGCGCCAGCAGCCAAGTGAACAGCGGCAATCAGCCCCAGCATTTT.

The chain carries TRBV20-1 and TRBJ2-1; 9 nucleotides align to TRBD2. The CDR3 spans 16 residues. The V gene end was trimmed by 0 bases and the J gene end by 10 bases; junction bases not matched to a gene: 13. Germline V gene sequence: CDR1 DFQATT, CDR2 SNEGSKA (reference sequence). CDR3 nucleotide sequence: TGCAGTGCTAGAGAGACCGCGGGAGGGCCTGAACCGGAGCAGTTCTTC. As protein: CSARETAGGPEPEQFF.

This clonotype was observed a handful of times. This chain links TRBV20-1 with TRBJ2-5; 8 nucleotides agree with TRBD2. Trimming at V came to 4 bases and at J to 5 bases, leaving 18 bases not matched to a gene. The CDR3 sequence is 17 residues long. The germline V gene has CDR1 DFQATT and CDR2 SNEGSKA (reference sequence). The CDR3 is CSATSGGAFVLWETQYF. CDR3 bases: TGCAGTGCTACCTCGGGGGGGGCTTTCGTTTTGTGGGAGACCCAGTACTTC.

The chain joins TRBV5-1 to TRBJ2-3, with 8 nucleotides matching TRBD1. J was trimmed by 2 bases and V by 4 bases; bases with no gene match: 12. The CDR3 is made up of 17 amino acids. Germline loops: CDR1 SGHRS, CDR2 YFSETQ. The CDR3 bases are TGCGCCAGCAGCCCGGGGTTGACAGGGGTGATCACAGATACGCAGTATTTT. Translation: CASSPGLTGVITDTQYF. Drawing the rest from reference TRBV5-1 and TRBJ2-3, the complete variable domain is KAGVTQTPRYLIKTRGQQVTLSCSPISGHRSVSWYQQTPGQGLQFLFEYFSETQRNKGNFPGRFSGRQFSNSRSEMNVSTLELGDSALYLCASSPGLTGVITDTQYFGPGTRLTVL.

This clonotype has a handful of counts. The chain recombines TRBV5-1 with TRBJ2-1, with D tentatively TRBD1 (5 bases). This CDR3 has 15 residues. CDR1 SGHRS and CDR2 YFSETQ come from the germline V gene. Trimming took off 0 bases at V and 0 bases at J, with 7 bases between the two ends. CDR3 sequence reads: CASSLAQASYNEQFF. CDR3 in DNA: TGCGCCAGCAGCTTGGCACAGGCCTCCTACAATGAGCAGTTCTTC.

The chain employs TRBV7-2 and TRBJ2-7; D gene uncertain. V was pared by 6 bases and J by 0 bases, with 15 bases between. Germline V gene lookup returns CDR1 SGHTA and CDR2 FQGNSA. CDR3 length: 15 amino acids. CDR3 coding DNA: TGTGCCAGCAGTCCTAATCCCCTGGGCTCCTACGAGCAGTACTTC. Residues: CASSPNPLGSYEQYF.

The J gene is TRBJ2-2, the V gene TRBV12-5, with D unresolved. The CDR3 has 12 amino acids. V lost 6 bases, J lost 4 bases, and 6 bases lay in between. Germline assignment: CDR1 LGHNT and CDR2 FRNRAP. The CDR3 is CASGSLTGELFF. CDR3 in DNA: TGTGCTAGTGGGTCGCTCACCGGGGAGCTGTTTTTT.

This chain uses TRBV12-3 or TRBV12-4 with TRBJ2-3; D is uncertain. V lost 7 bases, J lost 7 bases, and 15 bases lay in between. The CDR3 extends over 13 amino acids. CDR3 sequence (DNA): TGTGCCAGCACCCCTACCCCCGGCCATACGCAGTATTTT. This translates into CASTPTPGHTQYF.

In this sample, this clonotype turned up many times. This chain joins TRBV5-1 and TRBJ2-5; D is unclear. The CDR3 is made up of 11 amino acids. Germline CDR1 SGHRS, CDR2 YFSETQ. The V end was cut by 2 bases, the J end by 2 bases, with 1 base between. The CDR3 nucleotides read TGCGCCAGCAGCTTACAAGAGACCCAGTACTTC. Residues: CASSLQETQYF.

J is TRBJ1-2 and V is TRBV7-6; 7 bases are a match to TRBD1. V gave up 6 bases and J gave up 8 bases; unmatched junction bases: 9. The CDR3 length is 13 residues. Per germline, CDR1 SGHVS and CDR2 FNYEAQ. CDR3 sequence reads: CASSVQGLRGYTF. Written as DNA, the CDR3 is TGTGCCAGCAGTGTACAGGGGCTTCGGGGCTACACCTTC.

The V gene is TRBV5-1, the J gene TRBJ2-7; D is uncertain. The CDR3 loop spans 15 amino acids. Trimming shortened V by 0 bases and J by 0 bases, and 10 bases separated the two germline ends. Germline V gene lookup returns CDR1 SGHRS and CDR2 YFSETQ. CDR3 nucleotides: TGCGCCAGCAGCTTGGAAGCGCGGAGCTCCTACGAGCAGTACTTC. Protein product: CASSLEARSSYEQYF.